This T cell receptor beta chain was sequenced in a study of metastatic and nonmetastatic thyroid tumors. Study overall: Comparison of repertoires was carried out across blood and tumor or nodule tissue from malignant and benign thyroid patients.

V lost 3 bases to trimming and J lost 6 bases, with 11 bases between them. The CDR3 totals 12 residues. Germline V gene data show CDR1 as DFQATT and CDR2 as SNEGSKA (reference sequence). With MiXCR, TCRdb reprocessed the PCR reads. The table shows about 15,000 clones, with approximately 25% occurring only once. No treatment of any kind had been given to any patient before thyroid surgery. This clone came up a few times. Sequenced sample: tumor tissue. This sequence joins TRBV20-1 and TRBJ1-1, with no clear D. The source is a female donor with papillary thyroid cancer or a benign thyroid nodule (not recorded which). Some clones in this sample may be carry-over from other donors' samples. The CDR3 DNA reads as TGCAGTGCTAGTGGTCAGATTGCTGAAGCTTTCTTT. As protein: CSASGQIAEAFF.